This T cell receptor beta chain was retrieved from a study of blood T cells in healthy people across ages. A J-beta primer mix and a sample-barcoded 5' primer were used in a second PCR of roughly 6 to 12 cycles. TCRdb independently ran MiXCR on the 5' RACE reads; one entry per CDR3 protein. The sample records 1.2 million to 1.5 million distinct CDR3 sequences, roughly 60% being singletons. There are 20 residues in the CDR3. In germline, CDR1 is SGHTA, CDR2 FQGNSA. V shed 2 bases and J 5 bases; nucleotides not matched to a gene: 20. This receptor was taken from a man aged 18 to 30 in good health. The chain is built from TRBV7-2 and TRBJ2-2; 7 nucleotides align to TRBD2. The specimen was blood. CDR3 DNA: TGTGCCAGCAGCTTAAGGTCCCGCGGGATGACGGGAGGTGATACCGGGGAGCTGTTTTTT. It is translated as CASSLRSRGMTGGDTGELFF.